Presented here are 25 T cell receptor beta chains from one specimen sequenced in a study of blood T cell repertoires in COVID-19. Sequenced by immunoSEQ multiplex PCR; TCRdb stores in-frame clones only, minus some. This table has 200,000 to 300,000 clones, roughly 76% appearing once. Sequencing was performed on peripheral blood. These receptors were taken from an elderly woman with COVID-19, enrolled during active disease.

This clone was detected only once. The chain recombines TRBV5-1 with TRBJ2-2; TRBD2 agrees at 11 bases. The germline gives CDR1 SGHRS, CDR2 YFSETQ. With V trimmed by 9 bases and J by 0 bases, 7 bases remained unmatched. This CDR3 contains 16 residues. In DNA, the CDR3 is TGCGCCACCACTAGCGGGGGAGGTCCGAACACCGGGGAGCTGTTTTTT. Translating it yields CATTSGGGPNTGELFF.

The chain uses TRBV7-8 and TRBJ2-7; 11 bases match TRBD2. The CDR3 runs 18 residues. V dropped 0 bases and J dropped 0; count of bases not matched to a gene: 7. Germline V gene data show CDR1 as SGHVS and CDR2 as FQNEAQ. The CDR3 loop is CASSLAGSGRANSYEQYF. As DNA, the CDR3 is TGTGCCAGCAGCTTAGCGGGTAGCGGGAGGGCTAACTCCTACGAGCAGTACTTC.

This chain joins TRBV10-1 and TRBJ1-1; D perhaps matches TRBD1 (5 bases). CDR3 size: 15 residues. V was shortened by 2 bases and J by 0 bases, with 10 bases between the two germline ends. Germline-derived CDR1 and CDR2 are WNHNN and SYGVQD (reference sequence). The DNA of the CDR3 is TGCGCCAGCAGTGAGCCCAGGGTTATGAACACTGAAGCTTTCTTT. It translates to CASSEPRVMNTEAFF.

The chain links TRBV19 to TRBJ1-1, with D perhaps TRBD1 (5 bases). Germline CDR1 reads LNHDA; CDR2 reads SQIVND (reference sequence). This CDR3 is 15 amino acids long. Trimming removed 4 bases at V and 3 bases at J, with 15 bases between. This CDR3 reads CASSTDRPGYTEAFF. The CDR3 DNA reads TGTGCCAGTAGTACCGACAGACCTGGGTACACTGAAGCTTTCTTT.

The chain employs TRBV30 and TRBJ2-3, with D possibly being TRBD2 (6 bases). The length of the CDR3 is 14 residues. CDR1 and CDR2 (germline): GTSNPN, SVGIG (reference sequence). The V end lost 0 bases, the J end lost 6 bases, and 13 bases lay between the germline ends. CDR3 amino acids: CAWSVGGLVDTQYF. CDR3 nucleotides: TGTGCCTGGAGTGTCGGGGGTCTGGTGGATACGCAGTATTTT.

This clone was recorded a few times. This chain joins TRBV6-5 and TRBJ1-6, with D possibly TRBD1 on 5 matching bases. V lost 0 bases and J 10 bases, leaving 10 bases between the germline ends. The CDR3 runs 14 residues. Germline assignment: CDR1 MNHEY and CDR2 SVGAGI. CDR3 sequence (DNA): TGTGCCAGCAGTTACTCAAGGGGTAGATCACCCCTCCACTTT. It is translated as CASSYSRGRSPLHF.

The V and J genes are TRBV11-2 and TRBJ1-2; 8 bases map to TRBD1. The CDR3 spans 15 residues. Germline loops: CDR1 SGHAT, CDR2 FQNNGV. V dropped 1 base and J dropped 8; count of bases not matched to a gene: 9. CDR3 nucleotides: TGTGCCAGCAGCTTAGGAGGGACAGGCCCTCGGGGCTACACCTTC. This codes for CASSLGGTGPRGYTF. The full variable domain, with the rest looked up from reference TRBV11-2 and TRBJ1-2, is EAGVAQSPRYKIIEKRQSVAFWCNPISGHATLYWYQQILGQGPKLLIQFQNNGVVDDSQLPKDRFSAERLKGVDSTLKIQPAKLEDSAVYLCASSLGGTGPRGYTFGSGTRLTVV.

This clone was recorded once. V and J are TRBV2 and TRBJ1-2; D unresolved. Germline loops: CDR1 SNHLY, CDR2 FYNNEI. This CDR3 spans 12 amino acids. V gave up 8 bases and J gave up 8 bases, with 15 bases separating them. The CDR3 DNA is TGTGCCAGCGTCCAGGCCCTAAGAGGCTACACCTTC. The encoded protein is CASVQALRGYTF.

The chain joins TRBV6-2 or TRBV6-3 to TRBJ2-1; D possibly corresponds to TRBD1 (5 bases). Trimming pared 4 bases from V and 2 bases from J, leaving 9 bases between. Germline V lookup: CDR1 MNHEY, CDR2 SVGEGT. CDR3 length: 14 amino acids. The CDR3 sequence is CASSSQGPYNEQFF. CDR3 sequence (DNA): TGTGCCAGCAGTTCCCAGGGTCCCTACAATGAGCAGTTCTTC.

The rearrangement joins TRBV14 to TRBJ1-6, with no clear D. In germline, CDR1 is SGHDN, CDR2 FVKESK. V was clipped by 5 bases and J by 6 bases, with 8 bases between them. The CDR3 sequence is 13 residues long. The CDR3 coding sequence is TGTGCCAGCAGCGCCTCGGTTAATTCACCCCTCCACTTT. This encodes CASSASVNSPLHF.

V and J are TRBV15 and TRBJ2-2; the D is unclear. CDR1 is LNHNV and CDR2 is YYDKDF in the germline V gene (reference sequence). CDR3 length: 15 amino acids. The V end was cut by 4 bases, the J end by 0 bases, with 9 bases between. CDR3 coding DNA: TGTGCCACCAGCAAACAGTTCACGAACACCGGGGAGCTGTTTTTT. It translates to CATSKQFTNTGELFF.

CDR3 DNA sequence: TGCGCCAGCAGCCCCGGGACAGGGGGTGGTGAGCAGTACTTC. This gives the protein CASSPGTGGGEQYF. The chain is built from TRBV5-1 and TRBJ2-7; 11 bases align to TRBD1. Losses at the gene ends were 4 bases for V and 7 bases for J; bases not matched to a gene: 7. This CDR3 is 14 amino acids long. CDR1 is SGHRS, CDR2 YFSETQ, per germline.

This chain uses TRBV5-1 with TRBJ1-4, with D maybe TRBD1 (6 bases). The length of the CDR3 is 15 residues. Deletions cut 4 bases from V and 3 bases from J, with 13 bases between. CDR1 is SGHRS, CDR2 YFSETQ, per germline. The CDR3 spells CASSMTGRANEKLFF. The CDR3 DNA reads as TGCGCCAGCAGCATGACAGGAAGAGCTAATGAAAAACTGTTTTTT.

Worth noting for this clone: Other nucleotide sequences in the sample specify the same CDR3. This chain joins TRBV5-4 and TRBJ2-3, with TRBD2 matching over 8 bases. Germline values: CDR1 SGHNT, CDR2 YYREEE (reference sequence). J gave up 4 bases and V 1 base, and 5 bases lay outside the gene matches. The CDR3 length is 15 residues. The CDR3 bases are TGTGCCAGCAGCTTGACGGGGGGGCCGGCAGATACGCAGTATTTT. Translation: CASSLTGGPADTQYF.

This chain connects TRBV7-9 to TRBJ1-1; 8 nucleotides line up with TRBD1. The CDR3 runs 15 residues. V was clipped by 3 bases and J by 4 bases; unmatched bases: 7. Germline V gene sequence: CDR1 SEHNR, CDR2 FQNEAQ (reference sequence). The CDR3 is CASSFGTGTGTEAFF. The CDR3 DNA reads TGTGCCAGCAGCTTCGGTACAGGGACAGGCACTGAAGCTTTCTTT.

This clone was recorded once. This chain uses TRBV5-4 with TRBJ2-5, with a possible D match to TRBD1 (6 bases). Germline V gene sequence: CDR1 SGHNT, CDR2 YYREEE (reference sequence). CDR3 length: 15 residues. V lost 4 bases and J 4 bases, leaving 17 bases between the germline ends. The CDR3 loop is CASSPIPTGPETQYF. In DNA, the CDR3 is TGTGCCAGCAGCCCAATTCCCACAGGGCCAGAGACCCAGTACTTC.

This chain joins TRBV7-2 and TRBJ2-3; 8 bases line up with TRBD2. Germline V gene data show CDR1 as SGHTA and CDR2 as FQGNSA. This CDR3 is 16 amino acids long. V shed 2 bases, J shed 3 bases, and the junction held 7 bases outside the gene matches. The DNA for the CDR3 is TGTGCCAGCAGCTTATCCGGCGGGGGGACGACAGATACGCAGTATTTT. Its protein is CASSLSGGGTTDTQYF. The full variable domain, rest sourced from reference TRBV7-2 and TRBJ2-3, is GAGVSQSPSNKVTEKGKDVELRCDPISGHTALYWYRQSLGQGLEFLIYFQGNSAPDKSGLPSDRFSAERTGGSVSTLTIQRTQQEDSAVYLCASSLSGGGTTDTQYFGPGTRLTVL.

Only one count was recorded for this clone. The chain recombines TRBV3-1 (or the pseudogene TRBV3-2) with TRBJ2-5; 10 bases align to TRBD1. The V segment lost 3 bases and the J segment 2 bases; nucleotides outside the gene matches: 6. The CDR3 is 16 residues long. CDR1 and CDR2 from the germline V gene are LGHDT and YNNKEL (reference sequence). The CDR3 sequence: CASSQTRTGGQETQYF. The CDR3 nucleotides read TGTGCCAGCAGCCAGACCAGGACAGGGGGACAAGAGACCCAGTACTTC.

V and J are TRBV18 and TRBJ2-1, with a weak D call TRBD2 (6 bases). Germline CDR1 reads KGHSH; CDR2 reads LQKENI. V lost 3 bases and J lost 5, with 14 bases in between. This CDR3 has 15 residues. The CDR3 loop reads CASSPPGLQDNEQFF. In DNA, the CDR3 is TGTGCCAGCTCACCCCCGGGACTTCAGGACAATGAGCAGTTCTTC.

The chain employs TRBV14 and TRBJ2-1, with 8 positions matching TRBD1. V trimming: 2 bases; J trimming: 7 bases; junction bases outside the gene matches: 10. CDR1 is SGHDN, CDR2 FVKESK, per germline. This CDR3 spans 16 amino acids. The CDR3 DNA sequence: TGTGCCAGCAGCCAAAGGAACCCGGGACAGGCGAATGAGCAGTTCTTC. As protein: CASSQRNPGQANEQFF.

J is TRBJ2-7 and V is TRBV30; 7 bases line up with TRBD2. The CDR3 covers 14 residues. CDR1 and CDR2 (germline): GTSNPN, SVGIG (reference sequence). V lost 3 bases to trimming and J lost 3 bases; unmatched junction nucleotides: 8. The CDR3 protein is CAWSSGLRNYEQYF. CDR3 bases: TGTGCCTGGAGCTCGGGACTAAGGAACTACGAGCAGTACTTC.

This sequence joins TRBV5-6 and TRBJ1-1; perhaps TRBD1 as D (5 bases). In germline, CDR1 is SGHDT, CDR2 YYEEEE. The length of the CDR3 is 16 residues. V lost 6 bases and J lost 3, with 21 bases in between. The CDR3 DNA follows: TGTGCCAGCATCCCCCTCGGGCGCGGGGGTGACACTGAAGCTTTCTTT. This encodes CASIPLGRGGDTEAFF.

This chain connects TRBV3-1 (or the pseudogene TRBV3-2) to TRBJ2-5, with D perhaps matching TRBD1 (6 bases). The germline V and J ends were trimmed by 8 bases and 3 bases, with 13 bases remaining between them. The CDR3 extends over 13 amino acids. The germline V gene encodes CDR1 LGHDT and CDR2 YNNKEL (reference sequence). CDR3 sequence: CASLLPGEETQYF. The CDR3 DNA follows: TGTGCCAGCCTGTTACCAGGGGAAGAGACCCAGTACTTC.

This rearrangement joins TRBV2 to TRBJ2-3; TRBD1 matches at 7 bases. The junction had 5 bases not matched to a gene; V was cut back by 1 base and J by 4 bases. Germline CDR1 SNHLY, CDR2 FYNNEI. The CDR3 is made up of 15 amino acids. The chain's CDR3 is CASSEDRGFADTQYF. CDR3 DNA: TGTGCCAGCAGTGAAGACAGGGGATTTGCAGATACGCAGTATTTT.

This clone appeared a few times. This chain uses TRBV6-5 with TRBJ1-5; D is uncertain. Germline CDR1 is MNHEY and CDR2 is SVGAGI. The CDR3 length is 15 residues. V lost 7 bases to trimming and J lost 0 bases, with 13 bases between them. CDR3 residues: CASKDGLYSNQPQHF. DNA for the CDR3: TGTGCCAGCAAAGACGGACTATATAGCAATCAGCCCCAGCATTTT.